These T cell receptor beta chains were read from a single sample in a study of T cell clonotyping in hematopoietic cell transplantation. Data came from immunoSEQ multiplex PCR; TCRdb stores just in-frame clones and leaves some out. The sample shows over 15,000 clones, 70% to 85% of them seen only once. Sequences were derived from peripheral blood mononuclear cells, sampled before stem cell transplant. Source of these receptors: a man aged 55 to 70 with acute myeloid leukemia. Some clones in this sample may be carry-over from other donors' samples. Each CDR3 is given with its conserved first and last residue. Fields, in order: D gene, J gene, V gene, clone size, CDR3 DNA, CDR3 protein. D genes are given only for firm matches. The size field is filled for only some rows; it gives once, few, many or a size class.

d_call: TRBD2; j_call: TRBJ2-4; v_call: TRBV2; clone_size: once; cdr3_nt: TGTGCCAGCAGAACCGGACTAGCGGGAGCAAACATTCAGTACTTC; cdr3_aa: CASRTGLAGANIQYF
d_call: -; j_call: TRBJ1-5; v_call: TRBV2; clone_size: -; cdr3_nt: TGTGCCAGCAGTTCCCAGGGAAGCAATCAGCCCCAGCATTTT; cdr3_aa: CASSSQGSNQPQHF
d_call: TRBD1; j_call: TRBJ1-2; v_call: TRBV7-2; clone_size: -; cdr3_nt: TGTGCCAGCAGCCGAGGACAGGGGGGGATTGGCTACACCTTC; cdr3_aa: CASSRGQGGIGYTF
d_call: -; j_call: TRBJ2-7; v_call: TRBV2; clone_size: few; cdr3_nt: TGTGCCAGCAGTGAAGTCCCCGGGCAGTACTTC; cdr3_aa: CASSEVPGQYF
d_call: TRBD1; j_call: TRBJ1-5; v_call: TRBV10-3; clone_size: -; cdr3_nt: TGTGCCATCAGTGAAAACAGGGGGGAAAGGGGCAATCAGCCCCAGCATTTT; cdr3_aa: CAISENRGERGNQPQHF
d_call: TRBD2; j_call: TRBJ2-3; v_call: TRBV11-3; clone_size: -; cdr3_nt: TGTGCCAGCAGCTCCTCTAGCGGGGCCCGCACAGATACGCAGTATTTT; cdr3_aa: CASSSSSGARTDTQYF
d_call: TRBD1; j_call: TRBJ1-1; v_call: TRBV29-1; clone_size: -; cdr3_nt: TGCAGCGCTCCCCAACAGGGGGCTAGCATCACTGAAGCTTTCTTT; cdr3_aa: CSAPQQGASITEAFF
d_call: TRBD2; j_call: TRBJ2-1; v_call: TRBV7-9; clone_size: -; cdr3_nt: TGTGCCAGCAGCCCGCAGACACCAGCGGGGAGCTCCTACAATGAGCAGTTCTTC; cdr3_aa: CASSPQTPAGSSYNEQFF
d_call: -; j_call: TRBJ1-6; v_call: TRBV13; clone_size: -; cdr3_nt: TGTGCCAGCAGCCAAAACAGGGTTTCTTATAATTCACCCCTCCACTTT; cdr3_aa: CASSQNRVSYNSPLHF
d_call: -; j_call: TRBJ1-5; v_call: TRBV6-5; clone_size: -; cdr3_nt: TGTGCCAGCAGCTCCGGAATTCAGCCCCAGCATTTT; cdr3_aa: CASSSGIQPQHF
d_call: TRBD1; j_call: TRBJ2-1; v_call: TRBV6-4; clone_size: -; cdr3_nt: TGTGCCAGCAGTGAACAGGGGGTAGGCAATGAGCAGTTCTTC; cdr3_aa: CASSEQGVGNEQFF
d_call: -; j_call: TRBJ1-4; v_call: TRBV28; clone_size: -; cdr3_nt: TGTGCCAGCAGTGACCCGGACTTTGAAGAAAAACTGTTTTTT; cdr3_aa: CASSDPDFEEKLFF
d_call: -; j_call: TRBJ2-6; v_call: TRBV30; clone_size: -; cdr3_nt: TGTGCCTGGAGTTCCTTAGGTCGGAGCAGGGGTTATCTTTCTGGGGCCAACGTCCTGACTTTC; cdr3_aa: CAWSSLGRSRGYLSGANVLTF
d_call: -; j_call: TRBJ1-1; v_call: TRBV27; clone_size: -; cdr3_nt: TGTGCCAGCAGTCCCATCCCAGGGGTTAGGGCAGCTTTCTTT; cdr3_aa: CASSPIPGVRAAFF
d_call: -; j_call: TRBJ1-5; v_call: TRBV27; clone_size: few; cdr3_nt: TGTGCCAGCAGGGTACAGGGAAGCAATCAGCCCCAGCATTTT; cdr3_aa: CASRVQGSNQPQHF
d_call: TRBD1; j_call: TRBJ2-7; v_call: TRBV5-6; clone_size: -; cdr3_nt: TGTGCCAGCAGACGACAGGGTACGGACGAGCAGTACTTC; cdr3_aa: CASRRQGTDEQYF
d_call: -; j_call: TRBJ1-6; v_call: TRBV19; clone_size: -; cdr3_nt: TGTGCCAGTAGCGGACAGAGCTCCTATAATTCACCCCTCCACTTT; cdr3_aa: CASSGQSSYNSPLHF
d_call: -; j_call: TRBJ1-3; v_call: TRBV6-5; clone_size: large; cdr3_nt: TGTGCCAGCAGTTTGGGGGCGCGAGGAAACACCATATATTTT; cdr3_aa: CASSLGARGNTIYF
d_call: -; j_call: TRBJ2-7; v_call: TRBV28; clone_size: -; cdr3_nt: TGTGCCAGCAGTTTATCGTGGCGGGGTCACTACGAGCAGTACTTC; cdr3_aa: CASSLSWRGHYEQYF
d_call: -; j_call: TRBJ2-2; v_call: TRBV7-9; clone_size: -; cdr3_nt: TGTGCCAGCAGCCCGGCGGGGGCACTCCTCACCGGGGAGCTGTTTTTT; cdr3_aa: CASSPAGALLTGELFF
d_call: -; j_call: TRBJ1-1; v_call: TRBV6-5; clone_size: -; cdr3_nt: TGTGCCAGCAGTTACCAGGGGCGAGTAGAAGCTTTCTTT; cdr3_aa: CASSYQGRVEAFF
d_call: TRBD1; j_call: TRBJ1-6; v_call: TRBV7-2; clone_size: few; cdr3_nt: TGTGCCAGCAGCTTTGGGACAGGGCGATTCCTCCACTTT; cdr3_aa: CASSFGTGRFLHF
d_call: TRBD1; j_call: TRBJ1-2; v_call: TRBV30; clone_size: -; cdr3_nt: TGTGCCTGGAGCCTACGGGACAGGGTGTATGGCTACACCTTC; cdr3_aa: CAWSLRDRVYGYTF
d_call: -; j_call: TRBJ1-6; v_call: TRBV5-6; clone_size: -; cdr3_nt: TGTGCCAGCAGCATAGGAGGGCTTGGATCACCCCTCCACTTT; cdr3_aa: CASSIGGLGSPLHF
d_call: TRBD1; j_call: TRBJ2-4; v_call: TRBV4-3; clone_size: -; cdr3_nt: TGCGCCAGCAGCCGAACAGGGGGGACGCAGTACTTC; cdr3_aa: CASSRTGGTQYF
d_call: TRBD1; j_call: TRBJ1-6; v_call: TRBV5-6; clone_size: -; cdr3_nt: TGTGCCAGCAGCTATGGACAGGGGGGCGTTCCGTCGCGCTTT; cdr3_aa: CASSYGQGGVPSRF
d_call: -; j_call: TRBJ2-2; v_call: TRBV2; clone_size: -; cdr3_nt: TGTGCCAGCAGTGAATCCAGGACACTCACCGGGGAGCTGTTTTTT; cdr3_aa: CASSESRTLTGELFF
d_call: -; j_call: TRBJ2-1; v_call: TRBV6-1; clone_size: -; cdr3_nt: TGTGCCAGCAGTTTCGACAGGTCCTCATGGAATGAGCAGTTCTTC; cdr3_aa: CASSFDRSSWNEQFF
d_call: -; j_call: TRBJ2-7; v_call: TRBV19; clone_size: once; cdr3_nt: TGTGCCAGTAGTATAGTAACAGGCCCCTACTACGAGCAGTACTTC; cdr3_aa: CASSIVTGPYYEQYF
d_call: -; j_call: TRBJ1-1; v_call: TRBV5-1; clone_size: -; cdr3_nt: TGCGCCAGCAGCTTGGGCACTGAAGCTTTCTTT; cdr3_aa: CASSLGTEAFF
d_call: -; j_call: TRBJ2-7; v_call: TRBV7-2; clone_size: -; cdr3_nt: TGTGCCAGCAGTGGGCAGGGGGGATACGGGGAGCAGTACTTC; cdr3_aa: CASSGQGGYGEQYF
d_call: -; j_call: TRBJ2-3; v_call: TRBV11-3; clone_size: -; cdr3_nt: TGTGCCAGCAGCTTAGGTTACAGTGCAGATACGCAGTATTTT; cdr3_aa: CASSLGYSADTQYF
d_call: -; j_call: TRBJ2-7; v_call: TRBV7-2; clone_size: few; cdr3_nt: TGTGCCAGCAGCTTCGGGACGGTCTACGAGCAGTACTTC; cdr3_aa: CASSFGTVYEQYF
d_call: TRBD2; j_call: TRBJ2-7; v_call: TRBV19; clone_size: -; cdr3_nt: TGTGCCAGTAGTTTGATAGCGGGAGACGAGCAGTACTTC; cdr3_aa: CASSLIAGDEQYF
d_call: -; j_call: TRBJ2-3; v_call: TRBV7-6; clone_size: few; cdr3_nt: TGTGCCAGCAGCCTTAGCACAGATACGCAGTATTTT; cdr3_aa: CASSLSTDTQYF
d_call: TRBD1; j_call: TRBJ1-1; v_call: TRBV7-2; clone_size: -; cdr3_nt: TGTGCCAGCAGTTTATCTTTCACTGACAGGGATATGAACACTGAAGCTTTCTTT; cdr3_aa: CASSLSFTDRDMNTEAFF
d_call: -; j_call: TRBJ1-2; v_call: TRBV18; clone_size: -; cdr3_nt: TGTGCCAGCTCACCGGACAGCCTCTATGGCTACACCTTC; cdr3_aa: CASSPDSLYGYTF
d_call: -; j_call: TRBJ2-5; v_call: TRBV2; clone_size: -; cdr3_nt: TGTGCCAGCAGTGGGGAAGGGCCCCCAGAGACCCAGTACTTC; cdr3_aa: CASSGEGPPETQYF
d_call: TRBD1; j_call: TRBJ2-1; v_call: TRBV11-3; clone_size: -; cdr3_nt: TGTGCCAGCAGCCAAGGGTCAGGGGGGACAGGGGGCGGGCAGAATGAGCAGTTCTTC; cdr3_aa: CASSQGSGGTGGGQNEQFF
d_call: -; j_call: TRBJ1-2; v_call: TRBV9; clone_size: -; cdr3_nt: TGTGCCAGCAGCGTTGGTTACCCCCATAACTATGGCTACACCTTC; cdr3_aa: CASSVGYPHNYGYTF
d_call: -; j_call: TRBJ2-3; v_call: TRBV5-4; clone_size: few; cdr3_nt: TGTGCCAGCGGGCGCGCCACAGATACGCAGTATTTT; cdr3_aa: CASGRATDTQYF